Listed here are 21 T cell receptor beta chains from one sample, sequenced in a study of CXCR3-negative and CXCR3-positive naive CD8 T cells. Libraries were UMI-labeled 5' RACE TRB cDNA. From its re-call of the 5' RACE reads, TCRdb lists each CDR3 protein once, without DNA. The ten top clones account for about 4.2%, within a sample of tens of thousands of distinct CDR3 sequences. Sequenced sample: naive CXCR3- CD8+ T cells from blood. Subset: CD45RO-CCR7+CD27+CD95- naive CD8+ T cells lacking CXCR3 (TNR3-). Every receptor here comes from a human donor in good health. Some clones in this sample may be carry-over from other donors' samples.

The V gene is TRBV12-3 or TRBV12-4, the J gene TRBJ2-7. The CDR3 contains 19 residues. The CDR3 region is CASSLVSDESDGHPYEQYF.

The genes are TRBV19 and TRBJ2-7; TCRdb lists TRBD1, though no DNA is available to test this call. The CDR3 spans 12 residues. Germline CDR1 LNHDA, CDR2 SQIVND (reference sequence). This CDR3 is CASSPGRYEQYF. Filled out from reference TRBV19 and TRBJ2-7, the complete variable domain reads DGGITQSPKYLFRKEGQNVTLSCEQNLNHDAMYWYRQDPGQGLRLIYYSQIVNDFQKGDIAEGYSVSREKKESFPLTVTSAQKNPTAFYLCASSPGRYEQYFGPGTRLTVT.

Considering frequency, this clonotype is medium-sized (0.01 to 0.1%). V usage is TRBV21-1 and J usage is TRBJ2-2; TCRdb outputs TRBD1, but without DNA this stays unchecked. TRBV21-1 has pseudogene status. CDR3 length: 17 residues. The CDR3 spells CASSLLSTGSDTGELFF.

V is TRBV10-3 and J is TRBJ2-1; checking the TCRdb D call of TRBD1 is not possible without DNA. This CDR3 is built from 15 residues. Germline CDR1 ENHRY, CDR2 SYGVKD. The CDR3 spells CAIAPDTGINNEQFF.

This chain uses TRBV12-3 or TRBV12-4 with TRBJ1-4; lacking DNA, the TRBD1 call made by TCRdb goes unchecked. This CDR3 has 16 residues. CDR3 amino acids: CASSQIGQGQEEKLFF.

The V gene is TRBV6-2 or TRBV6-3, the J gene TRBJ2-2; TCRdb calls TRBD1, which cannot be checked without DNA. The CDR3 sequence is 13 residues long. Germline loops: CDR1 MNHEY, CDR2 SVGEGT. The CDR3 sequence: CASRATETGELFF.

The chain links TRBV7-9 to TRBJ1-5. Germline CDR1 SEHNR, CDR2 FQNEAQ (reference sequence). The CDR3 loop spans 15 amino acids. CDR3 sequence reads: CASSSTAGREQPQHF.

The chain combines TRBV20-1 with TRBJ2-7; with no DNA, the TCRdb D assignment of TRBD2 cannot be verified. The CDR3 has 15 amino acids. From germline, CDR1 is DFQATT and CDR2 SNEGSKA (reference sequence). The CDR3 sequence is CSARDLAGVTYEQYF.

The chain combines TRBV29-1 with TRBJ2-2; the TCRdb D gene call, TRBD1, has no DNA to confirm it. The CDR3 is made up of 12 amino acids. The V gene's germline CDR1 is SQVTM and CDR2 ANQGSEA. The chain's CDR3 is CSVTGDTGELFF.

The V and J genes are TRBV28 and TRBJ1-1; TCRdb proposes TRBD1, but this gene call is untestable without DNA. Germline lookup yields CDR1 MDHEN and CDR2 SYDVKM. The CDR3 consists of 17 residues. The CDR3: CASSLFRQGEVNTEAFF.

This CDR3 reads CASSPRQGETQYF. The chain couples TRBV7-9 to TRBJ2-5; with no DNA, the TCRdb D assignment of TRBD1 cannot be verified. The length of the CDR3 is 13 residues. Germline CDR1 reads SEHNR; CDR2 reads FQNEAQ (reference sequence).

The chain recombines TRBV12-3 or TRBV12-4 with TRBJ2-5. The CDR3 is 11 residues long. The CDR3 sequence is CASSPEETQYF.

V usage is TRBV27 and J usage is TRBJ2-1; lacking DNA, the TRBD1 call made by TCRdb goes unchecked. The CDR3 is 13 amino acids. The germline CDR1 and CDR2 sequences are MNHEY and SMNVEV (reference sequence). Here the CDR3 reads CASSLSRVNEQFF.

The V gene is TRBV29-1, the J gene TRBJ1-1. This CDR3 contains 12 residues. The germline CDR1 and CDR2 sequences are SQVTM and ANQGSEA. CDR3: CSVEPVNTEAFF.

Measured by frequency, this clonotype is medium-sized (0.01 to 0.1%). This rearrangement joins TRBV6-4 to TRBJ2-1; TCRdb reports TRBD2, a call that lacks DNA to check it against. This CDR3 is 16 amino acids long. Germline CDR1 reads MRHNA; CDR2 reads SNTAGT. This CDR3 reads CASSPGYGGAYNEQFF.

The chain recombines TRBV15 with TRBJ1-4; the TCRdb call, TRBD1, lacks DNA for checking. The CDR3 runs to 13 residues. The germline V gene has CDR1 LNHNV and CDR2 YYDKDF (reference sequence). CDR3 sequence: CATSTVTGKKLFF.

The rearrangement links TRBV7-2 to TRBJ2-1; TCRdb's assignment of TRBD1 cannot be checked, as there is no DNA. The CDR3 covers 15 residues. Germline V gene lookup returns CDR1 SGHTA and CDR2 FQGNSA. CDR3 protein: CASRLLAGAVNEQFF.

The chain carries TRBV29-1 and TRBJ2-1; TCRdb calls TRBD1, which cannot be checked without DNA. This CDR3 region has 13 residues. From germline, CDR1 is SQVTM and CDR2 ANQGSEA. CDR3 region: CSVRDREGYEQFF.

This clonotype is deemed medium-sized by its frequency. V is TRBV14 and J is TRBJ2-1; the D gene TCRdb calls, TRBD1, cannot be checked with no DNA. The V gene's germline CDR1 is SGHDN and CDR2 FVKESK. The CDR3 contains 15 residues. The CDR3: CASSQGAGSYNEQFF.

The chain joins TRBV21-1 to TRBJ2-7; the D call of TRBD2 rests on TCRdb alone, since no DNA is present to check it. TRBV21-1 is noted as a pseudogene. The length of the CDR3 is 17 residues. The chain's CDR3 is CASSKWWARALSYEQYF.

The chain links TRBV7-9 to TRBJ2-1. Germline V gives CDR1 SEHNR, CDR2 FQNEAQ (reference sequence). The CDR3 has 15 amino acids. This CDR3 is CASTQVQRSYNEQFF.